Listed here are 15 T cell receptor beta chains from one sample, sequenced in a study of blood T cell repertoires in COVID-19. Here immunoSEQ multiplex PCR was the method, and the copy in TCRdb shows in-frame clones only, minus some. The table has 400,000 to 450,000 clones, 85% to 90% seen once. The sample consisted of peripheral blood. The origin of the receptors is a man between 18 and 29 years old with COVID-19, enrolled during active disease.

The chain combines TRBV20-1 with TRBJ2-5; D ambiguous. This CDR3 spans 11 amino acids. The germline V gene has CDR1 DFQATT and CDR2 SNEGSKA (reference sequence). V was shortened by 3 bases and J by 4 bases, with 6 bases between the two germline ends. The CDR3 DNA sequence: TGCAGTGCTAGTATGAGAGAGACCCAGTACTTC. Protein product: CSASMRETQYF.

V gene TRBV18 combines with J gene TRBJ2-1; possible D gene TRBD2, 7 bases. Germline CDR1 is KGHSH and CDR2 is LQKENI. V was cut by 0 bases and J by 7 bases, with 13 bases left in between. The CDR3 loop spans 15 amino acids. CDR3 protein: CASSPPGGPWNEQFF. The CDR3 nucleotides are TGTGCCAGCTCACCACCGGGGGGGCCTTGGAATGAGCAGTTCTTC.

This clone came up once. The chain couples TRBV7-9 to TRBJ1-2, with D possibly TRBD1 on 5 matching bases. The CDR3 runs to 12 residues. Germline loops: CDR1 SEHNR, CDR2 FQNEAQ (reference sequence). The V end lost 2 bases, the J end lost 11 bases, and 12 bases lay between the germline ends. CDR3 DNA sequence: TGTGCCAGCAGCTTATGGGGGGACCTGTACACCTTC. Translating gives CASSLWGDLYTF.

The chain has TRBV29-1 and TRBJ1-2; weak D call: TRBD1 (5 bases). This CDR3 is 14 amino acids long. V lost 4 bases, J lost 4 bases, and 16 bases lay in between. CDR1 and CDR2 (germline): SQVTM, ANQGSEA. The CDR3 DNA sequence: TGCAGCGTTGCCCCGAGGCAGGGTGGCTATGGCTACACCTTC. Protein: CSVAPRQGGYGYTF.

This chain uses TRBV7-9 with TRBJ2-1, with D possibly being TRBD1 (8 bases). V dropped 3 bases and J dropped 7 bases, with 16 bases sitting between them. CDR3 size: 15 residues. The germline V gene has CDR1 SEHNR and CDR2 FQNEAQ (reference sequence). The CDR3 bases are TGTGCCAGCAGCTTGACAGGGGAGGGGAAAAATGAGCAGTTCTTC. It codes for CASSLTGEGKNEQFF.

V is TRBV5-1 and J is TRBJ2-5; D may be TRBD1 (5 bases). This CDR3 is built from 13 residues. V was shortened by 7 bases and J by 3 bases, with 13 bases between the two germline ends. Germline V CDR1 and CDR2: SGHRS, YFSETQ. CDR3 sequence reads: CASATQGEETQYF. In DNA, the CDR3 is TGCGCCAGCGCAACCCAAGGGGAAGAGACCCAGTACTTC.

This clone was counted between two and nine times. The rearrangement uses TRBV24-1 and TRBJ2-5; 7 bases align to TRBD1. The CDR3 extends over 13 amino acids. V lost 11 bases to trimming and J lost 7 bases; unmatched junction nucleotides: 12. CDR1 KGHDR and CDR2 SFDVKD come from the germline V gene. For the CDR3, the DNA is TGTGCCAGGAAAGGGGGCAGCCCAGGGACCCAGTACTTC. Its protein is CARKGGSPGTQYF.

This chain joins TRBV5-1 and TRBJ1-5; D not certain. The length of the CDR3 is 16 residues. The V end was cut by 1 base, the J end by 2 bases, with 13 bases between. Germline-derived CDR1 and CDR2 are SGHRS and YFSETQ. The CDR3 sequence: CASSLLWAKGNQPQHF. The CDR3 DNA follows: TGCGCCAGCAGCTTGTTGTGGGCGAAGGGCAATCAGCCCCAGCATTTT.

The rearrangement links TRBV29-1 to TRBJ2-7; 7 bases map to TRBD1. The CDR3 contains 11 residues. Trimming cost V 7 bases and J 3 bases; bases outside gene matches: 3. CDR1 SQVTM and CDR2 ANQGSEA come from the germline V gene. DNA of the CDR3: TGCAGCGCCGGGGACAGCTACGAGCAGTACTTC. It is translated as CSAGDSYEQYF.

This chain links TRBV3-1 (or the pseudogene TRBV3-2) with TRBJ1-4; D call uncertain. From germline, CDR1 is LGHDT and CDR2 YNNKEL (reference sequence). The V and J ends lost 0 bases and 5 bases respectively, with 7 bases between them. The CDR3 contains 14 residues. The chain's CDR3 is CASSQDRGNEKLFF. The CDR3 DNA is TGTGCCAGCAGCCAAGATCGGGGAAATGAAAAACTGTTTTTT.

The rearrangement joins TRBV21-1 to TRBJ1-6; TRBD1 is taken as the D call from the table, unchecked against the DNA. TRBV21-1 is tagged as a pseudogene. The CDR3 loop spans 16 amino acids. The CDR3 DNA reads TGTGCCAGCACCAAACATGGGGACAGGTTTTATTCACCCCTCCACTTT. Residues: CASTKHGDRFYSPLHF.

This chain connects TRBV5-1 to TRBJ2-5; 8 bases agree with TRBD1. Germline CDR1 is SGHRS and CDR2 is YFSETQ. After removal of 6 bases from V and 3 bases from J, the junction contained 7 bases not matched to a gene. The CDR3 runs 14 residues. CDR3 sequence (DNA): TGCGCCAGCACTAGTCCAGGGGGCGAAGAGACCCAGTACTTC. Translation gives CASTSPGGEETQYF.

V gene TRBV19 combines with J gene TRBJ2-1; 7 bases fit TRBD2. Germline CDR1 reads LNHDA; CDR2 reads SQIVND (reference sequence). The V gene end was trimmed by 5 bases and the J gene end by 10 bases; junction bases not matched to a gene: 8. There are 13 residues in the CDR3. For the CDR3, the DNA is TGTGCCAGTAGTTATGGACTAGTTGACGAGCAGTTCTTC. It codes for CASSYGLVDEQFF.

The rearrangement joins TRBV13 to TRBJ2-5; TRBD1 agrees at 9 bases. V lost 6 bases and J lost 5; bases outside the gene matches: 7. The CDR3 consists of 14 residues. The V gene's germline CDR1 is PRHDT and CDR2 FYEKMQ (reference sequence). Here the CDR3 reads CASRPQGARETQYF. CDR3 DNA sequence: TGTGCCAGCAGACCACAGGGGGCCAGGGAGACCCAGTACTTC.

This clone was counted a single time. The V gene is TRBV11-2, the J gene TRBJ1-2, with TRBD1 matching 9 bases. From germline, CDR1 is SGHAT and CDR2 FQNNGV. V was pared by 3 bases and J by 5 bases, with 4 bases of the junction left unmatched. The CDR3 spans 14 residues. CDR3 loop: CASSFGDRVYGYTF. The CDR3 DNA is TGTGCCAGCAGCTTTGGGGACAGGGTTTATGGCTACACCTTC.